This entry features one TCR beta chain sequence. The target antigen is unknown. This entry comes from a study of Ad26.COV2.S vaccination and SARS-CoV-2 variants. Study-level background: Intramuscular Ad26.COV2.S doses were given once or twice, 56 days apart. Study findings and constraints: Total responses of T cells may have been underestimated by the analyses of TCR breadth and depth. After vaccination, reports described spike-specific CD8+ and CD4+ T cell responses as showing substantial breadth.

Trimming removed 0 bases from V and 1 base from J; junction bases left unmatched: 8. The germline V gene has CDR1 PRHDT and CDR2 FYEKMQ (reference sequence). This CDR3 contains 18 residues. The treatment: roughly 20 received Ad26.COV2.S at low or high dose, single or two shots; about five received placebo; per-sample allocation not given. After the first vaccine or placebo injection, samples were drawn on day 63. Only in-frame clones appear in the TCRdb table, and some are missing; sequencing was by immunoSEQ multiplex PCR. The repertoire has roughly 350,000 clones, around 88% of them found once; the top ten carry around 10%.

Sequencing used peripheral blood, obtained in a trial of Ad26.COV2.S vaccine versus placebo. The receptor comes from a person aged 18-60 years who received the Ad26.COV2.S COVID-19 vaccine or a placebo. V is TRBV13 and J is TRBJ2-2, with 7 positions matching TRBD1. CDR3 nucleotides: TGTGCCAGCAGCTTAGGCTTACATCGGGACAGGAACACCGGGGAGCTGTTTTTT. The encoded protein is CASSLGLHRDRNTGELFF.